A single sample gave rise to the 11 T cell receptor beta chains below, sequenced in a study of cytomegalovirus exposure and HLA in healthy donors. Researchers ran the PCR with 60 Vbeta and 13 Jbeta primers. Data came from immunoSEQ multiplex PCR; TCRdb stores just in-frame clones and leaves some out. The sample has more than 85,000 clones; 55% to 80% are singletons. The sequenced material came from PBMCs. These receptors all come from a female donor in good health and CMV-seronegative.

Regarding this clone: At one end, the junction sequence differs from germline, possibly due to a read error. This sequence joins TRBV7-9 and TRBJ2-7; 8 positions agree with TRBD2. This CDR3 region has 13 residues. The germline V gene encodes CDR1 SEHNR and CDR2 FQNEAQ (reference sequence). CDR3 bases: TGTTCCAGCAGCTCTCCGGGAGGGTACGAGCAGTACTTC. The encoded protein is CSSSSPGGYEQYF.

The CDR3 nucleotides are TGTGCCTGGAGTGTACAACGAGGAGGGAAGCAGTTCTTC. This gives the protein CAWSVQRGGKQFF. The V gene is TRBV30, the J gene TRBJ2-1; TRBD2 is a possible D gene (6 bases). V shed 0 bases and J shed 11 bases, with 14 bases lying between them. Looked up from germline, CDR1 is GTSNPN and CDR2 is SVGIG (reference sequence). The CDR3 totals 13 residues.

The CDR3 DNA reads TGTGCCAGCAGCGTCCGAGCGGGAGACGGGGAGCTGTTTTTT. It codes for CASSVRAGDGELFF. The rearrangement uses TRBV9 and TRBJ2-2, with TRBD2 identical over 8 bases. The CDR3 runs to 14 residues. V gave up 2 bases and J gave up 7 bases; unmatched junction bases: 4. Per the germline V gene, CDR1 is SGDLS and CDR2 is YYNGEE.

This clone was detected once. The chain has TRBV9 and TRBJ1-1; D is uncertain. There are 16 residues in the CDR3. Germline loops: CDR1 SGDLS, CDR2 YYNGEE. V lost 4 bases and J lost 0, with 16 bases in between. The CDR3 DNA reads TGTGCCAGCAGCCCCAGCGGTAGTAGTTTGAACACTGAAGCTTTCTTT. Protein: CASSPSGSSLNTEAFF.

This clone was seen a handful of times. This chain joins TRBV5-5 and TRBJ2-7; 8 bases agree with TRBD1. The V segment lost 4 bases and the J segment 1 base; nucleotides outside the gene matches: 10. The CDR3 contains 16 residues. Germline CDR1 SGHKS, CDR2 YYEKEE (reference sequence). DNA for the CDR3: TGTGCCAGCAGCCGCTCCCAGGGGGCCAGTTCCTACGAGCAGTACTTC. Its protein is CASSRSQGASSYEQYF.

CDR3 DNA: TGTGCCAGCAGCTTTGCAGGGCAAGGGTTACGAGAGACCCAGTACTTC. Amino acids: CASSFAGQGLRETQYF. The rearrangement joins TRBV5-6 to TRBJ2-5; the D gene is possibly TRBD1 (5 bases). Germline lookup yields CDR1 SGHDT and CDR2 YYEEEE. The CDR3 extends over 16 amino acids. Trimming pared 2 bases from V and 4 bases from J, leaving 18 bases between.

This clone was seen only a few times. CDR3 in amino acids: CASSRLGTNYEQYF. Here the CDR3 DNA reads TGTGCCAGCAGCCGTCTTGGGACTAACTACGAGCAGTACTTC. The V and J genes are TRBV5-4 and TRBJ2-7; TRBD2 matches at 7 bases. V shed 4 bases, J shed 3 bases, and the junction held 7 bases outside the gene matches. Germline V CDR1 and CDR2: SGHNT, YYREEE (reference sequence). The CDR3 is 14 residues long.

The chain employs TRBV15 and TRBJ2-4, with TRBD1 matching 9 bases. This CDR3 has 18 amino acids. The V segment lost 0 bases and the J segment 1 base; nucleotides outside the gene matches: 7. Per the germline V gene, CDR1 is LNHNV and CDR2 is YYDKDF (reference sequence). For the CDR3, the DNA is TGTGCCACCAGCAGAGATCCCGGACAGGGGAGGGCCAAAAACATTCAGTACTTC. It yields the protein CATSRDPGQGRAKNIQYF.

This sequence joins TRBV5-4 and TRBJ1-2; D not resolved. Trimming left V 0 bases short and J 8 bases short, with 17 bases between. The CDR3 loop spans 15 amino acids. Germline lookup yields CDR1 SGHNT and CDR2 YYREEE (reference sequence). The DNA of the CDR3 is TGTGCCAGCAGCTTGGCGCTCGGAACGGGCGGGGGCTACACCTTC. It codes for CASSLALGTGGGYTF.

This clone was detected once. The chain joins TRBV11-3 to TRBJ1-2; TRBD1 is a possible D gene (6 bases). Trimming took 1 base from V and 4 from J, leaving 16 bases between them. Germline values: CDR1 SGHNT, CDR2 YENEEA. The CDR3 is 16 amino acids. The CDR3 DNA reads TGTGCCAGCAGCTTAGCTGGGGTCGCCAGGGGCTATGGCTACACCTTC. This gives the protein CASSLAGVARGYGYTF.

As regards this clone: One end of the junction varies from germline; a read error may be responsible. The V call is TRBV7-9, the J call TRBJ1-4, with 9 bases lining up with TRBD1. Germline CDR1 reads SEHNR; CDR2 reads FQNEAQ (reference sequence). CDR3 size: 17 residues. CDR3 coding DNA: TGTTCCAGCAGCCTCAGGACAGGGGATGCAACTAATGAAAAACTGTTTTTT. Its protein is CSSSLRTGDATNEKLFF.